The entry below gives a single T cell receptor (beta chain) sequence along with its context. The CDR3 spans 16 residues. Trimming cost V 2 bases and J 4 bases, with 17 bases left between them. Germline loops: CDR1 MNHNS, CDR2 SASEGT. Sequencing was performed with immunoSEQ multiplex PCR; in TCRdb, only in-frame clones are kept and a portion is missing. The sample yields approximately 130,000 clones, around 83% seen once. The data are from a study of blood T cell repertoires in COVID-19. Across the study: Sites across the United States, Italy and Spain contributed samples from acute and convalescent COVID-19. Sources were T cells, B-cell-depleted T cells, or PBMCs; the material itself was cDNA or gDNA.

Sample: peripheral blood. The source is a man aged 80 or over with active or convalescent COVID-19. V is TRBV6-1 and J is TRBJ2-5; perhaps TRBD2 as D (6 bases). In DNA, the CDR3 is TGTGCCAGCAGTGAAAATACCGCGGGGTGGGGAGAGACCCAGTACTTC. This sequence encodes CASSENTAGWGETQYF.